The next 18 T cell receptor beta chains were all read from a single sample in a study of blood T cell repertoires in COVID-19 (dated by TCRdb to 2020 to 2021). Libraries were prepared through the immunoSEQ multiplex PCR assay. TCRdb obtained this table from immuneACCESS and retained in-frame rearrangements with V and J assigned. These tables miss some clones; where compared with another copy, unresolved V genes account for less than half of the shortfall, and the remainder is unexplained. For this sample there are about 78,000 clones; 90% appear just once. The ten largest clones represent less than 0.85% of the sample. Material for sequencing was peripheral blood. These receptors all stem from a woman at least 80 years old with acute or convalescent COVID-19.

J is TRBJ2-1 and V is TRBV6-5, with D hard to call. Per germline, CDR1 MNHEY and CDR2 SVGAGI. The germline V and J ends were trimmed by 6 bases and 4 bases, with 10 bases remaining between them. The CDR3 extends over 13 amino acids. The CDR3 is CASRSDSYNEQFF. The DNA of the CDR3 is TGTGCCAGCAGGAGCGACTCTTACAATGAGCAGTTCTTC.

The chain couples TRBV5-1 to TRBJ2-3; TRBD2 matches 7 bases. The CDR3 has 12 amino acids. V shed 4 bases, J shed 5 bases, and the junction held 1 base outside the gene matches. CDR1 and CDR2 from the germline V gene are SGHRS and YFSETQ. In nucleotides, the CDR3 is TGCGCCAGCAGCCCGGGGGGAGATACGCAGTATTTT. Translation gives CASSPGGDTQYF.

The chain is built from TRBV19 and TRBJ1-4; 8 positions match TRBD1. Germline V gene data show CDR1 as LNHDA and CDR2 as SQIVND (reference sequence). The V and J ends lost 5 bases and 8 bases, in that order; junction bases with no gene match: 13. The CDR3 has 16 amino acids. The chain's CDR3 is CASSVKSGGVYEKLFF. CDR3 nucleotides: TGTGCCAGTAGTGTCAAATCAGGGGGCGTTTACGAAAAACTGTTTTTT.

The chain joins TRBV9 to TRBJ2-2; D not certain. This CDR3 region has 14 residues. V was shortened by 4 bases and J by 7 bases, with 14 bases between the two germline ends. Germline CDR1 SGDLS, CDR2 YYNGEE. The CDR3 here is CASSYLLEIGELFF. The CDR3 nucleotides read TGTGCCAGCAGCTACCTTCTAGAGATCGGGGAGCTGTTTTTT.

The chain recombines TRBV6-5 with TRBJ2-3; D remains ambiguous. Between the trimmed V and J ends, which lost 7 bases and 0 bases, there was a span of 8 bases. The CDR3 spans 13 residues. In germline, CDR1 is MNHEY, CDR2 SVGAGI. CDR3 protein: CASKLTSTDTQYF. The DNA of the CDR3 is TGTGCCAGCAAGCTAACCAGCACAGATACGCAGTATTTT.

CDR3 DNA sequence: TGTGCCAGCAGCTTGTGGGGGCTGAACACCGGGGAGCTGTTTTTT. It specifies CASSLWGLNTGELFF. The chain carries TRBV5-6 and TRBJ2-2, with D maybe TRBD1 (6 bases). Germline V gene sequence: CDR1 SGHDT, CDR2 YYEEEE. Trimming left V 1 base short and J 1 base short, with 8 bases between. This CDR3 spans 15 amino acids.

V is TRBV7-9 and J is TRBJ1-4; D might be TRBD1 (6 bases). V lost 5 bases, J lost 3 bases, and 13 bases lay in between. The V gene's germline CDR1 is SEHNR and CDR2 FQNEAQ (reference sequence). CDR3 length: 15 residues. In nucleotides, the CDR3 is TGTGCCAGCAGCAACAGGGTTGACGCTAATGAAAAACTGTTTTTT. The encoded protein is CASSNRVDANEKLFF.

This clone turned up a few times. This chain links TRBV3-1 (or the pseudogene TRBV3-2) with TRBJ2-3; 12 nucleotides match TRBD2. Germline trimming cut 4 bases from V and 3 bases from J; bases unmatched to any gene: 2. CDR3 length equals 15 residues. CDR1 and CDR2 (germline): LGHDT, YNNKEL (reference sequence). CDR3 sequence: CASSRTSGKTDTQYF. As DNA, the CDR3 is TGTGCCAGCAGCCGGACTAGCGGGAAGACAGATACGCAGTATTTT.

J is TRBJ1-2 and V is TRBV5-1, with D maybe TRBD1 (6 bases). CDR3 size: 13 residues. Germline-derived CDR1 and CDR2 are SGHRS and YFSETQ. Trimming left V 0 bases short and J 8 bases short, with 11 bases between. DNA for the CDR3: TGCGCCAGCAGCTTGGAACAGGGAAACGGCTACACCTTC. Translated: CASSLEQGNGYTF.

This chain links TRBV27 with TRBJ1-5; no firm D call. Per the germline V gene, CDR1 is MNHEY and CDR2 is SMNVEV (reference sequence). V was shortened by 1 base and J by 4 bases, with 8 bases between the two germline ends. The CDR3 loop spans 14 amino acids. CDR3 protein: CASSLWSGNQPQHF. DNA for the CDR3: TGTGCCAGCAGTTTATGGTCGGGGAATCAGCCCCAGCATTTT.

This clone was seen only once. The V call is TRBV5-4, the J call TRBJ2-3; 8 bases are shared with TRBD2. Trimming cost V 5 bases and J 0 bases; bases outside gene matches: 11. Germline V gene sequence: CDR1 SGHNT, CDR2 YYREEE (reference sequence). The CDR3 totals 17 residues. The CDR3 DNA reads TGTGCCAGCAGAGAGCGGGGGTCCCCGACTAGCACAGATACGCAGTATTTT. Its protein is CASRERGSPTSTDTQYF.

The V gene is TRBV10-2, the J gene TRBJ2-3, with 11 bases that match TRBD2. The CDR3 length is 17 residues. Germline CDR1 is WSHSY and CDR2 is SAAADI. V was clipped by 0 bases and J by 5 bases; unmatched bases: 7. The CDR3 here is CASSESSGGALGDTQYF. For the CDR3, the DNA is TGCGCCAGCAGTGAGTCTAGCGGGGGGGCCCTTGGAGATACGCAGTATTTT.

This clone was picked up a small number of times. V is TRBV2 and J is TRBJ1-4, with 12 bases aligning to TRBD1. Germline lookup yields CDR1 SNHLY and CDR2 FYNNEI. The V gene end was trimmed by 2 bases and the J gene end by 8 bases; junction bases not matched to a gene: 3. This CDR3 region has 15 residues. The CDR3 reads CASSERDRGREKLFF. CDR3 nucleotide sequence: TGTGCCAGCAGTGAACGGGACAGGGGGCGGGAAAAACTGTTTTTT. The variable domain in full, completed from reference TRBV2 and TRBJ1-4, reads EPEVTQTPSHQVTQMGQEVILRCVPISNHLYFYWYRQILGQKVEFLVSFYNNEISEKSEIFDDQFSVERPDGSNFTLKIRSTKLEDSAMYFCASSERDRGREKLFFGSGTQLSVL.

The chain uses TRBV2 and TRBJ2-2; 9 nucleotides align to TRBD1. The V gene end was trimmed by 5 bases and the J gene end by 7 bases; junction bases not matched to a gene: 5. Germline CDR1 and CDR2: SNHLY and FYNNEI. The CDR3 extends over 14 amino acids. Here the CDR3 DNA reads TGTGCCAGCAGTCGGGACAGGGCGATCGGGGAGCTGTTTTTT. Its protein is CASSRDRAIGELFF.

This sequence joins TRBV15 and TRBJ2-1; TRBD2 aligns across 11 bases. This CDR3 region has 16 residues. Germline lookup yields CDR1 LNHNV and CDR2 YYDKDF (reference sequence). J lost 10 bases, V lost 1 base, and 9 bases had no gene match. CDR3 coding DNA: TGTGCCACCAGCAGAGGACTAGCGGGAATTTTTGGGGAGCAGTTCTTC. This translates into CATSRGLAGIFGEQFF.

This clone has more than one count but fewer than ten. The CDR3 sequence is CASSFGTGNYGYTF. CDR3 coding DNA: TGTGCCAGCAGCTTCGGAACAGGGAACTATGGCTACACCTTC. V usage is TRBV9 and J usage is TRBJ1-2, with D tentatively TRBD1 (6 bases). With 4 bases removed from V and 2 bases from J, the gap between germline ends came to 12 bases. This CDR3 region has 14 residues. Per germline, CDR1 SGDLS and CDR2 YYNGEE.

CDR3 DNA sequence: TGCGCCAGCAGCTGGGGACTAGGAGGGTCCTACAATGAGCAGTTCTTC. This sequence encodes CASSWGLGGSYNEQFF. The chain carries TRBV5-1 and TRBJ2-1; the match to TRBD2 covers 8 bases. The V and J ends lost 3 bases and 1 base, in that order; junction bases with no gene match: 6. Germline-derived CDR1 and CDR2 are SGHRS and YFSETQ. This CDR3 has 16 residues.

This clone was counted a single time. The chain is built from TRBV7-9 and TRBJ1-1, with D possibly matching TRBD1 (6 bases). From germline, CDR1 is SEHNR and CDR2 FQNEAQ (reference sequence). With 7 bases removed from V and 2 bases from J, the gap between germline ends came to 17 bases. The CDR3 is 15 amino acids. The CDR3 sequence: CASTDLGGANTEAFF. CDR3 in DNA: TGTGCCAGCACCGACCTAGGGGGAGCCAACACTGAAGCTTTCTTT.